This T cell receptor beta chain was sequenced during a study of cytomegalovirus exposure and HLA in healthy donors. PCR used 60 Vbeta primers and 13 Jbeta primers. Authors' methods: Approximately 9.9 million of tens of millions of unique TCR beta chains were shared, per a later count. TCRdb keeps only in-frame clones here, not all; method: immunoSEQ multiplex PCR. The V and J calls and clone size come from that table; D and trimming were worked out from the DNA. The profile shows 100,000 to 150,000 clones, approximately 69% of them singletons. Study-wide results and limits: In a later analysis, an Asian-associated ancestry cluster reportedly showed fewer N-insertions than the roughly 650-donor mean.

This clone has only a few counts. What it binds is unknown. The source material was PBMCs. This receptor was identified in a middle-aged man in good health and CMV-seropositive.

CDR3 nucleotide sequence: TGCGCCAGCAGCATGGACAGGCGTATGGAGACCCAGTACTTC. Translated, it gives CASSMDRRMETQYF. The chain links TRBV4-1 to TRBJ2-5, with 7 bases lining up with TRBD1. V shed 5 bases and J 5 bases; nucleotides not matched to a gene: 8. The germline gives CDR1 MGHRA, CDR2 YSYEKL. There are 14 residues in the CDR3.